The 5 T cell receptor beta chains in this list originate from one sample, sequenced in a study of cytomegalovirus exposure and HLA in healthy donors. The PCR employed 60 Vbeta primers together with 13 Jbeta primers. Clones were sequenced by immunoSEQ multiplex PCR, and TCRdb holds only the in-frame ones, with some missing. The sample holds about 100,000 clones, approximately 80% seen once. Sequencing input: PBMCs. These TCRs come from a female donor in good health and CMV-seropositive.

The V and J genes are TRBV5-8 and TRBJ1-1; tentatively, D is TRBD1 (5 bases). Trimming took 2 bases from V and 3 from J, leaving 14 bases between them. The length of the CDR3 is 15 residues. Looked up from germline, CDR1 is SGHTS and CDR2 is YDEGEE. The CDR3 coding sequence is TGTGCCAGCAGCTTCGTCCAGGGCCGGTACACTGAAGCTTTCTTT. This gives the protein CASSFVQGRYTEAFF.

This chain connects TRBV10-2 to TRBJ2-7, with a possible D match to TRBD2 (7 bases). V was shortened by 0 bases and J by 2 bases, with 17 bases between the two germline ends. The CDR3 is 17 residues long. Germline V gene data show CDR1 as WSHSY and CDR2 as SAAADI. CDR3 in DNA: TGCGCCAGCAGTGAGTCGACTCTGCGGGGGCATACCTACGAGCAGTACTTC. Amino acid sequence: CASSESTLRGHTYEQYF.

The chain combines TRBV5-4 with TRBJ2-5; weak D call: TRBD1 (6 bases). The germline V gene has CDR1 SGHNT and CDR2 YYREEE (reference sequence). Trimming removed 4 bases from V and 5 bases from J, with 12 bases in between. The CDR3 spans 13 residues. The CDR3 DNA reads as TGTGCCAGCAGCCAGGGGTCCGGTGAGACCCAGTACTTC. Translating gives CASSQGSGETQYF.

The chain employs TRBV29-1 and TRBJ2-3, with 8 bases lining up with TRBD1. The germline gives CDR1 SQVTM, CDR2 ANQGSEA. J gave up 1 base and V 4 bases, and 7 bases lay outside the gene matches. This CDR3 comprises 15 residues. CDR3 in DNA: TGCAGCGTTGCTGCCCCGGGACAGGGCACAGATACGCAGTATTTT. This gives the protein CSVAAPGQGTDTQYF.

The J gene is TRBJ1-5, the V gene TRBV25-1, with 7 bases identical to TRBD1. The CDR3 extends over 14 amino acids. J gave up 3 bases and V 3 bases, and 2 bases lay outside the gene matches. Germline CDR1 reads MGHDK; CDR2 reads SYGVNS. In DNA form, the CDR3 reads TGTGCCAGCAGTGATAGGGGGCTCAATCAGCCCCAGCATTTT. Its protein product is CASSDRGLNQPQHF.